The subject of this entry is one T cell receptor beta chain. The CDR3 totals 13 residues. V was trimmed by 5 bases and J by 6 bases, leaving 10 bases between them. CDR1 SEHNR and CDR2 FQNEAQ come from the germline V gene (reference sequence). This sample is part of a study of T cell responses to AZD1222 COVID-19 vaccine. Clones were sequenced by immunoSEQ multiplex PCR, and TCRdb holds only the in-frame ones, with some missing. This table holds around 100,000 clones, 80% to 90% found once. This chain links TRBV7-9 with TRBJ2-2; D is unclear. This receptor was obtained from an adult in good health. This material consisted of peripheral blood, taken on day 0 of AZD1222 vaccination. CDR3 sequence reads: CASSQNRPGELFF. The DNA for the CDR3 is TGTGCCAGCAGCCAGAACAGACCCGGGGAGCTGTTTTTT.